The 16 T cell receptor beta chains given below trace back to one sample, sequenced in a study of blood T cells in healthy people across ages. Primers used in a second PCR of about 6 to 12 cycles were a sample-barcoded 5' primer and a J-beta primer mix. MiXCR, applied by TCRdb to the 5' RACE reads, yields one record per CDR3 protein. The repertoire holds 750,000 to 950,000 distinct CDR3 sequences, with 50% to 65% as singletons. The specimen sequenced was blood. These receptors came from a man at least 80 years old in good health.

The chain links TRBV12-3 or TRBV12-4 to TRBJ2-1, with 8 bases fitting TRBD1. CDR3 size: 11 residues. The junction had 6 bases not matched to a gene; V was cut back by 5 bases and J by 15 bases. The CDR3 DNA reads TGTGCCAGCAGTGATGGACAGGGTCGGTTCTTC. The encoded protein is CASSDGQGRFF.

V gene TRBV6-5 combines with J gene TRBJ1-2, with 7 bases matching TRBD1. CDR3 length: 15 residues. In germline, CDR1 is MNHEY, CDR2 SVGAGI. J gave up 7 bases and V 0 bases, and 8 bases lay outside the gene matches. CDR3 amino acids: CASSYSRGQSSGYTF. The CDR3 DNA sequence: TGTGCCAGCAGTTACTCCCGGGGACAGTCGAGTGGCTACACCTTC.

This clonotype was observed a handful of times. This chain joins TRBV29-1 and TRBJ2-7; 13 bases line up with TRBD2. This CDR3 is 17 amino acids long. Germline lookup yields CDR1 SQVTM and CDR2 ANQGSEA. With 4 bases clipped from V and 1 base from J, the junction kept 10 bases outside the gene matches. This chain's CDR3 is CSVALAGGPLVSYEQYF. The CDR3, as DNA: TGCAGCGTTGCACTAGCGGGAGGGCCGCTAGTTTCCTACGAGCAGTACTTC.

This chain links TRBV5-1 with TRBJ2-7; TRBD2 is a possible D gene (7 bases). The DNA end is a closer match to TRBJ2-5, so the J assignment may be wrong. This CDR3 is 14 amino acids long. Germline V gene sequence: CDR1 SGHRS, CDR2 YFSETQ. Here the CDR3 DNA reads TGCGCCAGCAGCAATGGGGGGGGCGGAGAGACCCAGTACTTC. Residues: CASSNGGGGETQYF.

This sequence joins TRBV12-3 or TRBV12-4 and TRBJ1-1, with a weak D call TRBD1 (5 bases). The CDR3 extends over 13 amino acids. Trimming stripped 10 bases from V and 1 base from J, with 13 bases between. CDR3 bases: TGTGCCATCTCCCGGGGCAGGAACACTGAAGCTTTCTTT. Translating it yields CAISRGRNTEAFF.

As regards this clonotype: The junction departs from germline at one end; a sequencing error may be responsible. This sequence joins TRBV7-2 and TRBJ2-1; D is uncertain. The germline gives CDR1 SGHTA, CDR2 FQGNSA. The CDR3 length is 13 residues. The CDR3 DNA reads TGTGCCAGCAGCGTAGACCCCTACGATGAGCAGTTCTTC. It yields the protein CASSVDPYDEQFF.

The V gene is TRBV4-1, the J gene TRBJ2-1, with D perhaps matching TRBD1 (6 bases). The CDR3 consists of 17 residues. The V and J ends lost 2 bases and 0 bases respectively, with 14 bases between them. The germline gives CDR1 MGHRA, CDR2 YSYEKL. The DNA for the CDR3 is TGCGCCAGCAGCCAATCGCCAGGGGAGAGCTCCTACAATGAGCAGTTCTTC. Translated, it gives CASSQSPGESSYNEQFF.

In its sample, this clonotype was seen a few times. The genes are TRBV29-1 and TRBJ2-7; D is tentatively TRBD1 or TRBD2 (5 bases each). CDR3 length: 13 residues. With 4 bases removed from V and 2 bases from J, the gap between germline ends came to 12 bases. The germline V gene has CDR1 SQVTM and CDR2 ANQGSEA. The CDR3 bases are TGCAGCGTTGGAGGGACGGCAGCCTACGAGCAGTACTTC. Protein product: CSVGGTAAYEQYF.

This clonotype was counted between two and nine times. This chain links TRBV29-1 with TRBJ1-1; D remains ambiguous. This CDR3 comprises 12 residues. The V and J ends lost 2 bases and 6 bases respectively, with 10 bases between them. Germline V gene data show CDR1 as SQVTM and CDR2 as ANQGSEA. CDR3 bases: TGCAGCGTTGAACACGGTTCGGCTGAAGCTTTCTTT. Protein: CSVEHGSAEAFF.

The gene calls are TRBV24-1 and TRBJ2-3; D possibly corresponds to TRBD1 (7 bases). From germline, CDR1 is KGHDR and CDR2 SFDVKD. The CDR3 consists of 16 residues. With 4 bases removed from V and 2 bases from J, the gap between germline ends came to 15 bases. The CDR3 nucleotides are TGTGCCACCAGTGACTGGCGGGACAGACACACAGATACGCAGTATTTT. It translates to CATSDWRDRHTDTQYF.

The rearrangement joins TRBV3-1 to TRBJ2-1, with TRBD2 matching 7 bases. V lost 4 bases, J lost 1 base, and 4 bases stayed unmatched. Germline V gives CDR1 LGHDT, CDR2 YNNKEL (reference sequence). The CDR3 is 15 residues long. CDR3 DNA sequence: TGTGCCAGCAGCCCTACTAGCGAGTCCTACAATGAGCAGTTCTTC. It translates to CASSPTSESYNEQFF.

This clonotype was seen once. At one end, the junction sequence differs from germline, possibly due to a read error. The CDR3 sequence: CASGERGGISTDTQYF. The DNA of the CDR3 is TGTGCCAGCGGTGAACGCGGGGGTATTAGCACAGATACGCAGTATTTT. The V call is TRBV6-4, the J call TRBJ2-3, with 7 bases that match TRBD2. Germline V lookup: CDR1 MRHNA, CDR2 SNTAGT. This CDR3 contains 16 residues.

This clonotype was observed a few times. The chain carries TRBV4-1 and TRBJ2-5, with TRBD1 as a possible D gene (5 bases). CDR1 MGHRA and CDR2 YSYEKL come from the germline V gene. V lost 3 bases, J lost 2 bases, and 10 bases lay in between. The CDR3 runs to 14 residues. The CDR3 DNA reads TGCGCCAGCAGCCAGGGGCGACAACAAGAGACCCAGTACTTC. Encoded protein: CASSQGRQQETQYF.

The sample holds a few counts of this clonotype. The chain uses TRBV27 and TRBJ1-1; 9 bases map to TRBD1. The trim removed 5 bases at V and 1 base at J, leaving 11 bases unmatched. The CDR3 length is 17 residues. CDR1 is MNHEY, CDR2 SMNVEV, per germline (reference sequence). The CDR3 reads CASSQSLGQGRNTEAFF. The DNA for the CDR3 is TGTGCCAGCAGTCAGTCCCTGGGACAGGGACGGAACACTGAAGCTTTCTTT.

This rearrangement joins TRBV10-3 to TRBJ2-1, with D possibly matching TRBD2 (7 bases). The ends were cut back, 8 bases at V and 4 bases at J, with 15 bases in the middle. The CDR3 has 14 amino acids. CDR1 and CDR2 from the germline V gene are ENHRY and SYGVKD. The CDR3 DNA sequence: TGTGCCATCGGGGAGGGGGGAGCATACAATGAGCAGTTCTTC. This gives the protein CAIGEGGAYNEQFF.

The chain has TRBV29-1 and TRBJ2-1, with 8 positions matching TRBD1. The CDR3 totals 11 residues. Germline V gene lookup returns CDR1 SQVTM and CDR2 ANQGSEA. The CDR3 nucleotides read TGCAGAGACGGACAGGGCCATGAGCAGTTCTTC. Its protein product is CRDGQGHEQFF.